The entry below gives a single TCR beta chain sequence along with its context. Germline values: CDR1 MNHEY, CDR2 SVGAGI. V was pared by 6 bases and J by 9 bases, with 12 bases between. The CDR3 extends over 12 amino acids. This entry is derived from a study of blood T cell repertoires in COVID-19. The protocol was immunoSEQ multiplex PCR, while the TCRdb copy is restricted to in-frame clones and leaves out a portion. The sample records about 120,000 clones, around four fifths being singletons. Sequencing input: peripheral blood. The receptor's source is a man in his sixties with active or convalescent COVID-19. The J gene is TRBJ1-3, the V gene TRBV6-5; unclear D gene. CDR3 region: CASSALGSTIYF. Here the CDR3 DNA reads TGTGCCAGCAGCGCCCTAGGCAGCACCATATATTTT.